Below, 23 T cell receptor beta chains from the same sample are listed, as sequenced in a study of T-cell memory formation after mild COVID-19. TCRdb called the 5' RACE reads again in MiXCR, with one record for every CDR3 protein. The sample consists of around 200,000 distinct CDR3 sequences, about 11% of them appearing once. The sample taken for sequencing was PBMCs or a T cell subset sorted from them (not recorded which). These receptors were obtained from a man aged 18 to 29 who had mild COVID-19 (a few samples of this study predate the infection). Cell type and time point are not known.

The V and J genes are TRBV6-1 and TRBJ1-6, with 9 nucleotides matching TRBD1. Germline-derived CDR1 and CDR2 are MNHNS and SASEGT. The J segment lost 7 bases and the V segment lost 4 bases, leaving 5 bases of the junction unmatched. The CDR3 contains 15 residues. CDR3 in amino acids: CASSGRQGDNSPLHF. The CDR3 DNA follows: TGTGCCAGCAGTGGCCGACAGGGGGACAATTCACCCCTCCACTTT.

V is TRBV20-1 and J is TRBJ2-5, with TRBD2 matching 8 bases. The CDR3 is 15 amino acids. V trimming: 3 bases; J trimming: 3 bases; junction bases outside the gene matches: 9. Germline V gives CDR1 DFQATT, CDR2 SNEGSKA (reference sequence). The CDR3 DNA reads TGCAGTGCTAGGTGGCCGGGGGGGAATAAAGAGACCCAGTACTTC. As protein: CSARWPGGNKETQYF.

The chain links TRBV2 to TRBJ2-5; D call uncertain. V was cut by 2 bases and J by 5 bases, with 6 bases left in between. CDR3 length: 12 amino acids. Germline CDR1 SNHLY, CDR2 FYNNEI. For the CDR3, the DNA is TGTGCCAGCAGTGAACACCCGGAGACCCAGTACTTC. Amino acids: CASSEHPETQYF.

In this sample, this clonotype turned up a few times. The chain recombines TRBV7-3 with TRBJ1-2; D may be TRBD1 (6 bases). Germline V gives CDR1 SGHTA, CDR2 FQGTGA. The CDR3 has 14 residues. V was shortened by 7 bases and J by 6 bases, with 18 bases between the two germline ends. This CDR3 reads CASNDRRAGDGYTF. The CDR3 DNA follows: TGTGCCAGCAACGACCGACGGGCAGGGGATGGCTACACCTTC.

This clonotype was counted a few times. This rearrangement joins TRBV20-1 to TRBJ1-2; no reliable D call. Deletions cut 5 bases from V and 8 bases from J, with 15 bases between. There are 12 residues in the CDR3. The germline V gene has CDR1 DFQATT and CDR2 SNEGSKA (reference sequence). Here the CDR3 reads CSAPANLVGYTF. The CDR3 nucleotides read TGCAGTGCTCCGGCTAACCTTGTAGGCTACACCTTC.

CDR3 DNA sequence: TGTGCCAGCAGCTTACGGCAGGGGGGAATTAGCACCGGGGAGCTGTTTTTT. It specifies CASSLRQGGISTGELFF. The gene calls are TRBV7-6 and TRBJ2-2, with a tentative D call TRBD1 (7 bases). The V end lost 2 bases, the J end lost 4 bases, and 17 bases lay between the germline ends. The CDR3 loop spans 17 amino acids. Germline CDR1 is SGHVS and CDR2 is FNYEAQ.

The gene calls are TRBV6-6 and TRBJ2-7; D is undetermined. With 2 bases removed from V and 1 base from J, the gap between germline ends came to 6 bases. The CDR3 runs 13 residues. Germline V gives CDR1 MNHNY, CDR2 SVGAGI (reference sequence). For the CDR3, the DNA is TGTGCCAGCAGTTACCGGTTATCCTACGAGCAGTACTTC. It yields the protein CASSYRLSYEQYF.

This chain links TRBV7-9 with TRBJ2-1, with D possibly being TRBD2 (5 bases). Trimming took 5 bases from V and 7 from J, leaving 33 bases between them. CDR3 length: 20 residues. Looked up from germline, CDR1 is SEHNR and CDR2 is FQNEAQ (reference sequence). The CDR3 region is CASSKRLLDSSLVGLNEQFF. The CDR3 bases are TGTGCCAGCAGCAAACGATTATTGGACTCGTCCCTCGTGGGATTAAATGAGCAGTTCTTC.

The rearrangement joins TRBV19 to TRBJ2-4, with 7 bases aligning to TRBD1. After removal of 4 bases from V and 6 bases from J, the junction contained 6 bases not matched to a gene. Germline V CDR1 and CDR2: LNHDA, SQIVND (reference sequence). CDR3 length equals 14 residues. CDR3 nucleotide sequence: TGTGCCAGTAGTAGGGACAGTATCATAAACATTCAGTACTTC. Translating gives CASSRDSIINIQYF. Full variable domain (outside the CDR3, taken from reference TRBV19 and TRBJ2-4): DGGITQSPKYLFRKEGQNVTLSCEQNLNHDAMYWYRQDPGQGLRLIYYSQIVNDFQKGDIAEGYSVSREKKESFPLTVTSAQKNPTAFYLCASSRDSIINIQYFGAGTRLSVL.

This chain uses TRBV5-1 with TRBJ2-5; unclear D gene. Germline CDR1 is SGHRS and CDR2 is YFSETQ. Trimming removed 4 bases from V and 1 base from J, with 11 bases in between. The CDR3 has 14 residues. The CDR3 loop reads CASSAVRIQETQYF. Here the CDR3 DNA reads TGCGCCAGCAGCGCGGTTAGGATCCAAGAGACCCAGTACTTC.

Only a few counts were recorded for this clonotype. The J gene is TRBJ2-2, the V gene TRBV6-5; no reliable D call. Germline-derived CDR1 and CDR2 are MNHEY and SVGAGI. V was shortened by 5 bases and J by 4 bases, with 11 bases between the two germline ends. The CDR3 extends over 14 amino acids. CDR3 in amino acids: CASSLSQGTGELFF. Here the CDR3 DNA reads TGTGCCAGCAGTCTAAGTCAAGGCACCGGGGAGCTGTTTTTT.

Only a few counts were recorded for this clonotype. V is TRBV29-1 and J is TRBJ1-4; no reliable D call. This CDR3 has 11 amino acids. Germline CDR1 is SQVTM and CDR2 is ANQGSEA. V was cut by 0 bases and J by 10 bases, with 6 bases left in between. This chain's CDR3 is CSVEDLGKLFF. The CDR3 DNA reads TGCAGCGTTGAAGATCTGGGAAAACTGTTTTTT. Combining the CDR3 with reference TRBV29-1 and TRBJ1-4 gives the whole variable domain SAVISQKPSRDICQRGTSLTIQCQVDSQVTMMFWYRQQPGQSLTLIATANQGSEATYESGFVIDKFPISRPNLTFSTLTVSNMSPEDSSIYLCSVEDLGKLFFGSGTQLSVL.

This clonotype was counted only a few times. The chain uses TRBV20-1 and TRBJ2-1; either TRBD1 or TRBD2 may fit D (6 bases each). The CDR3 is made up of 13 amino acids. CDR1 and CDR2 (germline): DFQATT, SNEGSKA (reference sequence). V lost 3 bases to trimming and J lost 6 bases, with 12 bases between them. The CDR3 nucleotides read TGCAGTGCTAGGGGGGGCGCAATCAATGAGCAGTTCTTC. It yields the protein CSARGGAINEQFF.

This clonotype was seen at least ten times. The CDR3 here is CASSGDRNQPQHF. The CDR3, as DNA: TGTGCCAGCAGCGGCGACAGGAATCAGCCCCAGCATTTT. This chain connects TRBV7-9 to TRBJ1-5; TRBD1 is a possible D gene (6 bases). This CDR3 spans 13 amino acids. The V end was cut by 5 bases, the J end by 4 bases, with 9 bases between. Germline CDR1 is SEHNR and CDR2 is FQNEAQ (reference sequence). The full variable domain, completed using reference TRBV7-9 and TRBJ1-5, is DTGVSQNPRHKITKRGQNVTFRCDPISEHNRLYWYRQTLGQGPEFLTYFQNEAQLEKSRLLSDRFSAERPKGSFSTLEIQRTEQGDSAMYLCASSGDRNQPQHFGDGTRLSIL.

This clonotype was found a few times. The rearrangement links TRBV30 to TRBJ1-2, with 9 positions matching TRBD1. J lost 7 bases, V lost 3 bases, and 9 bases had no gene match. Looked up from germline, CDR1 is GTSNPN and CDR2 is SVGIG (reference sequence). The CDR3 is made up of 14 amino acids. CDR3 sequence reads: CAWSLTGGERGYTF. CDR3 coding DNA: TGTGCCTGGAGCCTTACAGGGGGCGAGCGTGGCTACACCTTC.

The chain combines TRBV2 with TRBJ1-2, with a possible D match to TRBD1 (5 bases). The germline V gene has CDR1 SNHLY and CDR2 FYNNEI. CDR3 length: 14 amino acids. V gave up 5 bases and J gave up 4 bases, with 14 bases separating them. CDR3: CASSPQRGVYGYTF. Here the CDR3 DNA reads TGTGCCAGCAGTCCCCAAAGAGGGGTCTATGGCTACACCTTC.

This clonotype has just a few counts. V is TRBV7-9 and J is TRBJ1-1; TRBD1 is a possible D gene (6 bases). Germline values: CDR1 SEHNR, CDR2 FQNEAQ (reference sequence). Trimming removed 4 bases from V and 1 base from J, with 10 bases in between. The CDR3 loop spans 14 amino acids. The CDR3 spells CASSSWDTNTEAFF. The DNA of the CDR3 is TGTGCCAGCAGCTCCTGGGACACGAACACTGAAGCTTTCTTT.

Only a few counts were recorded for this clonotype. The V and J genes are TRBV20-1 and TRBJ1-2; D uncertain. The CDR3 consists of 18 residues. V gave up 2 bases and J gave up 2 bases, with 24 bases separating them. Per the germline V gene, CDR1 is DFQATT and CDR2 is SNEGSKA (reference sequence). The CDR3 region has the DNA TGCAGTGCTAGACGCGGGCAGTCTCGCGGAATGGGGAACTATGGCTACACCTTC. It codes for CSARRGQSRGMGNYGYTF.

This clonotype was counted ten times or more. This chain links TRBV10-3 with TRBJ1-6; 7 nucleotides match TRBD1. The V gene end was trimmed by 8 bases and the J gene end by 6 bases; junction bases not matched to a gene: 7. The CDR3 is made up of 14 amino acids. Germline-derived CDR1 and CDR2 are ENHRY and SYGVKD. For the CDR3, the DNA is TGTGCCATCCGGGGACAGATCATTAATTCACCCCTCCACTTT. Protein product: CAIRGQIINSPLHF.

The chain employs TRBV20-1 and TRBJ2-3, with 7 bases lining up with TRBD2. CDR3 size: 15 residues. Germline V gene data show CDR1 as DFQATT and CDR2 as SNEGSKA (reference sequence). The V gene end was trimmed by 6 bases and the J gene end by 0 bases; junction bases not matched to a gene: 9. Here the CDR3 DNA reads TGCAGTGCGGTCAAACACGGGGGGAGCACAGATACGCAGTATTTT. Protein product: CSAVKHGGSTDTQYF.

The V gene is TRBV7-9, the J gene TRBJ1-1; D is unclear. V lost 4 bases and J 4 bases, leaving 7 bases between the germline ends. Germline V gene sequence: CDR1 SEHNR, CDR2 FQNEAQ (reference sequence). CDR3 size: 12 residues. CDR3 loop: CASSSSFTEAFF. The CDR3 coding sequence is TGTGCCAGCAGCTCGAGCTTCACTGAAGCTTTCTTT.

The chain joins TRBV12-3 or TRBV12-4 to TRBJ2-2, with 8 bases matching TRBD1. With V trimmed by 3 bases and J by 4 bases, 4 bases remained unmatched. The CDR3 is 15 amino acids. The CDR3 sequence: CASSFQGATTGELFF. For the CDR3, the DNA is TGTGCCAGCAGTTTTCAGGGGGCTACCACCGGGGAGCTGTTTTTT.

This clonotype was counted a few times. The gene calls are TRBV2 and TRBJ2-3; weak D call: TRBD2 (7 bases). The CDR3 is 14 amino acids. The V and J ends lost 8 bases and 4 bases respectively, with 16 bases between them. Germline CDR1 is SNHLY and CDR2 is FYNNEI. Here the CDR3 DNA reads TGTGCCAGCCGTTTACGGGGGGCCCCAGATACGCAGTATTTT. Its translation: CASRLRGAPDTQYF.